This T cell receptor (beta chain) was identified in a study of CD8 T cells in ankylosing spondylitis. Findings and caveats of the study: Made up of eight highly homologous variants, a TCR beta motif appeared characteristic of ankylosing spondylitis blood.

The authors made TCR beta libraries by quantitative 5'-RACE with molecular barcodes. Using its own MiXCR run on the 5' RACE reads, TCRdb lists one record per CDR3 protein. The table includes roughly 440,000 distinct CDR3 sequences, roughly 17% detected once. Germline loops: CDR1 MNHEY, CDR2 SVGEGT. This CDR3 has 17 residues. After removal of 6 bases from V and 4 bases from J, the junction contained 6 bases not matched to a gene. Comments on this clonotype: Its antigen is still unknown.

The clonotype was recovered from a male donor with ankylosing spondylitis. This sequence joins TRBV6-2 or TRBV6-3 and TRBJ2-1, with TRBD2 matching 16 bases. Source material: blood, either unsorted or a sorted T cell fraction (not recorded which). In DNA, the CDR3 is TGTGCCAGCAGCCCGGGACTAGCGGGAGGGAATTACAATGAGCAGTTCTTC. It encodes CASSPGLAGGNYNEQFF.